The TCR beta chain under discussion was sequenced for a study of fetal regulatory T cell absence and autoimmunity. In the study overall: The IPEX patients lacked clinical diabetes but had exocrine pancreas autoimmunity.

For this clone: What it binds is not known.

The V and J ends lost 9 bases and 8 bases, in that order; junction bases with no gene match: 3. Germline CDR1 reads MNHEY; CDR2 reads SMNVEV (reference sequence). The CDR3 spans 11 residues. Whole-study results and caveats: Compared with cord blood, pancreas showed oligoclonal TCR enrichment, some clones over 80-fold. Antigen-driven pancreatic autoimmunity before birth in IPEX was inferred from oligoclonal enrichment.

Generated by immunoSEQ multiplex PCR, the TCRdb table keeps only in-frame clones and is missing some. This sample has about 50,000 clones, with about 86% found just once. The specimen was cord blood. The chain carries TRBV27 and TRBJ1-2, with 10 positions matching TRBD1. The receptor's source is a newborn boy with IPEX syndrome. CDR3 loop: CARRQGAGYTF. CDR3 nucleotide sequence: TGTGCCAGAAGACAGGGGGCAGGCTACACCTTC.